These 27 T cell receptor beta chains were sequenced from one sample in a study of blood T cell repertoires in COVID-19. Produced via immunoSEQ multiplex PCR; TCRdb's table is partial and in-frame only. The sample lists 85,000 to 130,000 clones; 84% were seen once. Sequenced input: peripheral blood. These receptors were collected from a man aged 60 to 75 with acute or convalescent COVID-19.

The chain combines TRBV7-9 with TRBJ1-1, with 7 bases aligning to TRBD1. V shed 1 base, J shed 7 bases, and the junction held 9 bases outside the gene matches. Germline V gives CDR1 SEHNR, CDR2 FQNEAQ (reference sequence). This CDR3 has 15 amino acids. The CDR3 nucleotides read TGTGCCAGCAGCTTAGACGGACAGGCGCTCGATGAAGCTTTCTTT. Amino acids: CASSLDGQALDEAFF.

This chain joins TRBV10-1 and TRBJ1-3; the match to TRBD1 covers 7 bases. CDR3 length: 15 residues. Per the germline V gene, CDR1 is WNHNN and CDR2 is SYGVQD (reference sequence). The junction had 7 bases not matched to a gene; V was cut back by 6 bases and J by 2 bases. The CDR3 loop reads CASREGQAAGNTIYF. For the CDR3, the DNA is TGCGCCAGCAGGGAAGGACAGGCCGCTGGAAACACCATATATTTT.

The chain recombines TRBV27 with TRBJ2-7, with no clear D. Germline V gene data show CDR1 as MNHEY and CDR2 as SMNVEV (reference sequence). V lost 2 bases and J lost 0, with 8 bases in between. This CDR3 contains 14 residues. The CDR3 DNA follows: TGTGCCAGCAGTTTAAACTGGTACTCCTACGAGCAGTACTTC. Translated, it gives CASSLNWYSYEQYF.

The V and J genes are TRBV29-1 and TRBJ2-2, with a possible D match to TRBD2 (6 bases). V was trimmed by 4 bases and J by 7 bases, leaving 10 bases between them. This CDR3 is built from 12 residues. Germline V gene sequence: CDR1 SQVTM, CDR2 ANQGSEA. In nucleotides, the CDR3 is TGCAGCGTTGGCGGGGCCCACGGGGAGCTGTTTTTT. This sequence encodes CSVGGAHGELFF.

The gene calls are TRBV5-6 and TRBJ1-5, with D maybe TRBD1 (5 bases). The CDR3 covers 12 residues. The germline V and J ends were trimmed by 4 bases and 7 bases, with 9 bases remaining between them. CDR1 and CDR2 from the germline V gene are SGHDT and YYEEEE. The CDR3 reads CASSGGGQPQHF. Written as DNA, the CDR3 is TGTGCCAGCAGCGGGGGGGGGCAGCCCCAGCATTTT.

The chain links TRBV11-3 to TRBJ2-7; 11 bases fit TRBD1. The CDR3 contains 15 residues. Germline CDR1 is SGHNT and CDR2 is YENEEA. V was clipped by 2 bases and J by 3 bases; unmatched bases: 3. The CDR3 sequence: CASSLRGTGGYEQYF. The CDR3 DNA reads as TGTGCCAGCAGCTTACGGGGGACAGGGGGCTACGAGCAGTACTTC.

V and J are TRBV2 and TRBJ2-2; no clear D. CDR1 SNHLY and CDR2 FYNNEI come from the germline V gene. Trimming took 5 bases from V and 3 from J, leaving 4 bases between them. The CDR3 spans 12 residues. The CDR3 spells CASSSDTGELFF. CDR3 nucleotide sequence: TGTGCCAGCAGTTCCGACACCGGGGAGCTGTTTTTT.

The rearrangement links TRBV6-5 to TRBJ2-1, with 7 bases fitting TRBD2. The CDR3 runs 15 residues. Looked up from germline, CDR1 is MNHEY and CDR2 is SVGAGI. With V trimmed by 6 bases and J by 2 bases, 7 bases remained unmatched. The CDR3 DNA is TGTGCCAGCAGCCCCAGAGCGGGGCCCTACAATGAGCAGTTCTTC. This translates into CASSPRAGPYNEQFF.

J is TRBJ1-2 and V is TRBV3-1 (or the pseudogene TRBV3-2); no reliable D call. V lost 3 bases, J lost 2 bases, and 7 bases lay in between. The germline V gene has CDR1 LGHDT and CDR2 YNNKEL (reference sequence). This CDR3 has 13 residues. CDR3 residues: CASSQARNYGYTF. CDR3 DNA sequence: TGTGCCAGCAGCCAGGCCCGCAACTATGGCTACACCTTC.

V usage is TRBV19 and J usage is TRBJ1-2; D is uncertain. The germline V and J ends were trimmed by 8 bases and 8 bases, with 12 bases remaining between them. Germline V gives CDR1 LNHDA, CDR2 SQIVND (reference sequence). CDR3 length equals 11 residues. The CDR3 is CASRSRRGYTF. For the CDR3, the DNA is TGTGCCAGTCGGTCGAGGAGAGGCTACACCTTC.

The chain recombines TRBV10-3 with TRBJ2-2, with 7 positions matching TRBD2. J lost 1 base, V lost 4 bases, and 6 bases had no gene match. The CDR3 has 16 residues. Germline V gene lookup returns CDR1 ENHRY and CDR2 SYGVKD. CDR3 region: CAISGGGAQNTGELFF. Written as DNA, the CDR3 is TGTGCCATCAGTGGGGGAGGGGCGCAGAACACCGGGGAGCTGTTTTTT.

CDR3 nucleotide sequence: TGTGCCAGCAGGGTGCCGGGACAGATCTATGGCTACACCTTC. Protein: CASRVPGQIYGYTF. V gene TRBV5-6 combines with J gene TRBJ1-2; the match to TRBD1 covers 7 bases. V lost 5 bases, J lost 4 bases, and 8 bases stayed unmatched. Germline CDR1 SGHDT, CDR2 YYEEEE. The length of the CDR3 is 14 residues.

The V and J genes are TRBV29-1 and TRBJ2-7; D gene ambiguous. Germline V gene lookup returns CDR1 SQVTM and CDR2 ANQGSEA. The CDR3 length is 13 residues. The germline V and J ends were trimmed by 7 bases and 0 bases, with 13 bases remaining between them. CDR3 in amino acids: CSATRPSSYEQYF. The CDR3 bases are TGCAGCGCCACCAGGCCGAGCTCCTACGAGCAGTACTTC.

J is TRBJ1-2 and V is TRBV5-1; TRBD1 matches at 7 bases. V shed 4 bases and J 4 bases; nucleotides not matched to a gene: 13. The CDR3 sequence is 16 residues long. Germline values: CDR1 SGHRS, CDR2 YFSETQ. This CDR3 reads CASSPTPGQQVYGYTF. CDR3 coding DNA: TGCGCCAGCAGCCCAACCCCGGGACAGCAAGTCTATGGCTACACCTTC.

CDR3 nucleotides: TGTGCCAGCGGCCCAATGCTTCAGCCCCAGCATTTT. Its translation is CASGPMLQPQHF. The rearrangement links TRBV6-6 to TRBJ1-5; no clear D gene. The CDR3 totals 12 residues. The V and J ends lost 8 bases and 6 bases respectively, with 11 bases between them. Germline V gene lookup returns CDR1 MNHNY and CDR2 SVGAGI (reference sequence).

This rearrangement joins TRBV18 to TRBJ1-1; the match to TRBD1 covers 7 bases. Germline loops: CDR1 KGHSH, CDR2 LQKENI. With 5 bases clipped from V and 4 bases from J, the junction kept 10 bases outside the gene matches. The CDR3 totals 15 residues. The CDR3 region is CASSDSRQGSTEAFF. CDR3 bases: TGTGCCAGCTCAGACAGCCGACAGGGATCCACTGAAGCTTTCTTT.

This clone was counted between two and nine times. The rearrangement uses TRBV24-1 and TRBJ1-5; D unclear. Germline values: CDR1 KGHDR, CDR2 SFDVKD. The length of the CDR3 is 13 residues. V was pared by 5 bases and J by 6 bases, with 10 bases between. The CDR3 loop reads CATSARFGQPQHF. CDR3 bases: TGTGCCACCAGTGCGCGGTTCGGTCAGCCCCAGCATTTT.

This chain connects TRBV10-2 to TRBJ2-2, with a weak D call TRBD1 (5 bases). Germline CDR1 and CDR2: WSHSY and SAAADI. The V end was cut by 9 bases, the J end by 4 bases, with 9 bases between. This CDR3 is 12 amino acids long. The CDR3 bases are TGCGCCAGTACGCAGGGCACCGGGGAGCTGTTTTTT. Translated, it gives CASTQGTGELFF.

The chain combines TRBV21-1 with TRBJ2-7; whether TRBD2, the table's D call, matches the DNA was not checked. TRBV21-1 is annotated as a pseudogene. This CDR3 is 20 amino acids long. The CDR3 DNA reads TGTGCCAGCACCCTAAAGGGGATGGGGGGGGTACCCGAATTAAGCGACGAGCAGTACTTC. It translates to CASTLKGMGGVPELSDEQYF.

This sequence joins TRBV2 and TRBJ2-7; 10 bases align to TRBD1. V was clipped by 8 bases and J by 6 bases; unmatched bases: 7. From germline, CDR1 is SNHLY and CDR2 FYNNEI. The CDR3 sequence is 13 residues long. The CDR3 DNA sequence: TGTGCCAGCTCGGACAGGGGGGGTACCGAGCAGTACTTC. This encodes CASSDRGGTEQYF.

The chain employs TRBV11-3 and TRBJ2-1; 7 positions match TRBD2. The CDR3 runs to 17 residues. Trimming at V came to 1 base and at J to 3 bases, leaving 9 bases not matched to a gene. Germline V gene data show CDR1 as SGHNT and CDR2 as YENEEA. The CDR3 sequence is CASSLASGISVYNEQFF. In DNA, the CDR3 is TGTGCCAGCAGCTTAGCTAGCGGAATCTCCGTCTACAATGAGCAGTTCTTC.

The chain combines TRBV27 with TRBJ2-1; tentative D call: TRBD1 (5 bases). V lost 2 bases and J 3 bases, leaving 11 bases between the germline ends. CDR1 is MNHEY and CDR2 is SMNVEV in the germline V gene (reference sequence). The CDR3 consists of 15 residues. CDR3 sequence: CASSLGRAIYNEQFF. In DNA, the CDR3 is TGTGCCAGCAGTTTAGGCAGGGCAATCTACAATGAGCAGTTCTTC.

This clone came up once. J is TRBJ2-1 and V is TRBV5-1; D remains ambiguous. V dropped 0 bases and J dropped 9 bases, with 10 bases sitting between them. The CDR3 has 13 residues. Germline lookup yields CDR1 SGHRS and CDR2 YFSETQ. This CDR3 is CASSLAGISEQFF. Written as DNA, the CDR3 is TGCGCCAGCAGCTTGGCAGGTATTAGTGAGCAGTTCTTC.

CDR3: CAISERAGGEQFF. The CDR3 DNA is TGTGCCATCAGTGAGAGGGCGGGGGGTGAGCAGTTCTTC. The rearrangement joins TRBV10-3 to TRBJ2-1, with 8 nucleotides matching TRBD2. The CDR3 is made up of 13 amino acids. V gave up 2 bases and J gave up 9 bases; unmatched junction bases: 3. Germline V lookup: CDR1 ENHRY, CDR2 SYGVKD.

The CDR3 protein is CRGDGGGEQYF. CDR3 in DNA: TGCAGGGGGGACGGGGGTGGTGAGCAGTACTTC. The J gene is TRBJ2-7, the V gene TRBV20-1, with a weak D call TRBD2 (6 bases). CDR1 and CDR2 from the germline V gene are DFQATT and SNEGSKA (reference sequence). This CDR3 has 11 residues.

V and J are TRBV4-2 and TRBJ2-5; D is unresolved. CDR1 and CDR2 from the germline V gene are LGHNA and YNFKEQ. The CDR3 spans 14 residues. Between the trimmed V and J ends, which lost 1 base and 1 base, there was a span of 7 bases. CDR3 sequence: CASSQVRSQETQYF. The CDR3 region has the DNA TGTGCCAGCAGCCAAGTACGTAGCCAAGAGACCCAGTACTTC.

The chain uses TRBV25-1 and TRBJ2-5; 10 bases are shared with TRBD2. Germline CDR1 is MGHDK and CDR2 is SYGVNS. The CDR3 totals 16 residues. Germline trimming cut 4 bases from V and 4 bases from J; bases unmatched to any gene: 9. This CDR3 reads CASSAGLAVGSETQYF. CDR3 in DNA: TGTGCCAGCAGTGCCGGACTAGCGGTCGGGTCAGAGACCCAGTACTTC.